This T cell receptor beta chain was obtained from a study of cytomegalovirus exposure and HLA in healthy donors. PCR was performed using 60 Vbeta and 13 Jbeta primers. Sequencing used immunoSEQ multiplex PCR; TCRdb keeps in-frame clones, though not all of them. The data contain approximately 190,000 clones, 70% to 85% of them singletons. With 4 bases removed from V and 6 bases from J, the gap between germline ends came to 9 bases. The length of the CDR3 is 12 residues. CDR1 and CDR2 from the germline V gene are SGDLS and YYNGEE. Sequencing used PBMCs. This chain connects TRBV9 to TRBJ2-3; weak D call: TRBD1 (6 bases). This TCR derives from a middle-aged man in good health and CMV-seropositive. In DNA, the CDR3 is TGTGCCAGCAGCCCGCAGGGGGATACGCAGTATTTT. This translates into CASSPQGDTQYF.